This T cell receptor beta chain was sequenced during a study of cytotoxic CD8 clonotypes in ibrutinib-treated CLL (dated by TCRdb to 2020 to 2022). The study in broad terms: The cohort had 11 relapsed/refractory and 15 treatment-naive patients; around 17 were IGHV unmutated. Responses were partial in roughly 24 patients and complete in 2; after median roughly 69 months follow-up, around 14 stayed in remission and approximately twelve progressed. Samples at response were collected after a median of approximately twelve months of treatment, with a range of 6 to 36 months. An average of roughly 270,000 productive templates and tens of thousands of productive rearrangements was obtained per sample. Of the 86 participants in the trial, about 25 had longitudinal samples available. Cryopreserved peripheral blood mononuclear cells were obtained prior to treatment, at the time of response, and at either disease progression or sustained remission.

The goal of deep resolution MiSeq sequencing was a depth between 1 in 1 million and 1 in 200,000 T cells, and coverage averaged 10x per clonotype. The immunoSEQ hsTCRB Kit was used to generate the TCR beta libraries. The source study handled its data this way. The data were analyzed with ImmunoSEQ Analyzer and ImmunoSEQ Data Assistant, and V, D and J gene assignments followed IMGT definitions. Clonality, which ranges from 0 to 1, was calculated by subtracting the normalized Shannon entropy of productive rearrangement frequencies from one. Public clonotype analysis was restricted to overrepresented clonotypes comprising at least 0.05% of each patient's repertoire. About a dozen repertoires from age-matched healthy donors, obtained from immuneACCESS, served as clonality controls. Entries here come from immuneACCESS through TCRdb and include only in-frame sequences with V and J called. Some clones fail to appear in such tables; in the studies checked, an unresolved V gene covers under half of the shortfall, and the cause of the remainder is unknown. V and J calls and clone size follow that table, whereas D and trimming were derived from the DNA. Within this sample are around 300,000 clones, with around four fifths of them counted one time only. The leading ten clones occupy 5.5% to 8% of the sample.

What the work shows at the level of the full study, not this receptor alone: Clonality rose at ibrutinib response, remained stable during sustained remission, and dropped back toward baseline at progression. Public clonotypes were rare and either contracted or stayed stable during treatment, and the rise in clonality at ibrutinib response reflected the expansion of private clonotypes. Baseline clonality was found to be higher than that of age-matched healthy donors and was strongly correlated with circulating CD8+ T-cell counts. Sampling times were not matched between sustained-remission and progressing patients, and lymph node repertoires were not studied.

Approximately 2 micrograms of genomic DNA were extracted from cryopreserved PBMCs for TCR beta library preparation. Longitudinal blood samples from CLL patients receiving ibrutinib monotherapy were subjected to high-throughput TCR beta sequencing. Patients were enrolled in a phase 2 open-label single-center ibrutinib monotherapy trial. This clone was observed once. Its antigen target is currently unknown. Base qualities are not provided; no much larger clone lies one nucleotide away. In the germline V gene, CDR1 corresponds to SGHRS and CDR2 to YFSETQ. V lost 4 bases and J lost 1 base; the stretch between them is 15 bases long. The CDR3 starts with the cysteine, ends with the phenylalanine, and has 16 residues. CDR3 DNA is the only sequence kept; it has 48 bases, read in frame from the first base.

The clonotype was recovered from a human donor with chronic lymphocytic leukemia. The sample consisted of PBMCs, taken before ibrutinib treatment. The sequence is built from TRBV5-1 and TRBJ1-5; TRBD1 might be the D gene, on 5 matching bases. The DNA sequence is as follows: TGCGCCAGCAGCCAAGGGGACCTCTGGAGCAATCAGCCCCAGCATTTT. It codes for CASSQGDLWSNQPQHF.